One sample yielded the 5 T cell receptor beta chains listed below, sequenced in a study of graft-versus-host responses after intestinal transplantation. The antigens for these receptors are not known. The protocol was immunoSEQ multiplex PCR, while the TCRdb copy is restricted to in-frame clones and leaves out a portion. The top ten hold 0.95% of the sample, which has about 100,000 clones, roughly 87% seen once. The sample was unstimulated CD4+ T cells sorted from spleen or lymph node cells, taken before transplant. These receptors came from a human donor who was the organ donor for an intestinal transplant.

The rearrangement links TRBV11-2 to TRBJ2-7; the D gene is possibly TRBD2 (5 bases). Germline V gene data show CDR1 as SGHAT and CDR2 as FQNNGV. The CDR3 contains 11 residues. V lost 5 bases and J lost 13, with 15 bases in between. This CDR3 is CASSLSAGIYF. The CDR3 region has the DNA TGTGCCAGCAGCCTCTCCGCCGGGATATACTTC.

The gene calls are TRBV7-7 and TRBJ2-7, with 9 bases that match TRBD1. Germline V gives CDR1 SSHAT, CDR2 FNYEAQ (reference sequence). The CDR3 runs 14 residues. Germline trimming cut 5 bases from V and 6 bases from J; bases unmatched to any gene: 8. The CDR3 reads CASSPSTGGSEQYF. The DNA for the CDR3 is TGTGCCAGCAGCCCTTCGACAGGGGGGAGCGAGCAGTACTTC.

This chain joins TRBV28 and TRBJ1-4; the D gene is possibly TRBD1 (5 bases). CDR3 length: 15 residues. V was shortened by 7 bases and J by 7 bases, with 19 bases between the two germline ends. The V gene's germline CDR1 is MDHEN and CDR2 SYDVKM. CDR3 in amino acids: CASNNRGSGGEKLFF. CDR3 DNA sequence: TGTGCCAGCAACAACCGAGGGTCGGGGGGTGAAAAACTGTTTTTT.

The rearrangement joins TRBV11-2 to TRBJ1-6, with D uncertain. CDR1 SGHAT and CDR2 FQNNGV come from the germline V gene. This CDR3 spans 14 amino acids. V dropped 1 base and J dropped 10 bases, with 11 bases sitting between them. In DNA form, the CDR3 reads TGTGCCAGCAGCTTAGGGGTATCCCACTCACCCCTCCACTTT. Translating it yields CASSLGVSHSPLHF.

The chain recombines TRBV5-1 with TRBJ2-2, with TRBD2 identical over 9 bases. Germline trimming cut 0 bases from V and 6 bases from J; bases unmatched to any gene: 3. There are 15 residues in the CDR3. CDR1 and CDR2 from the germline V gene are SGHRS and YFSETQ. The CDR3 loop reads CASSLAWTSAGELFF. CDR3 in DNA: TGCGCCAGCAGCTTGGCATGGACTAGCGCCGGGGAGCTGTTTTTT.